The 8 T cell receptor beta chains listed next were all sequenced from one sample in a study of control samples from healthy donors and cancer patients (dated by TCRdb to about 2020). The receptor library was made with the immunoSEQ multiplex PCR assay. The table comes from immuneACCESS by way of TCRdb, which keeps in-frame sequences with V and J called. Part of the clones is missing from these tables; in studies checked, under half for an unresolved V gene and the rest for unknown reasons. The sample data list hundreds of thousands of clones, and more than 80% of these were observed just once. The top ten clones comprise around 6.8% of the sample. Sequencing was done on a sample of PBMCs. These receptors originate from a man aged 40-55 years with head and neck cancer.

CDR3 DNA sequence: TGTGCCAGCAGCCTCGACAGGAACTACGAGCAGTACTTC. It yields the protein CASSLDRNYEQYF. The chain joins TRBV7-3 to TRBJ2-7, with a weak D call TRBD1 (6 bases). V was clipped by 5 bases and J by 3 bases, with 11 bases between them. From germline, CDR1 is SGHTA and CDR2 FQGTGA. The CDR3 covers 13 residues.

The chain joins TRBV28 to TRBJ2-7; a weak D match, TRBD2 (6 bases). Trimming took off 4 bases at V and 0 bases at J, with 13 bases between the two ends. Germline values: CDR1 MDHEN, CDR2 SYDVKM. The CDR3 totals 15 residues. CDR3 residues: CASSSGTESSYEQYF. The CDR3 DNA sequence: TGTGCCAGCAGTTCCGGGACTGAGAGCTCCTACGAGCAGTACTTC. The whole variable domain, filled in from reference TRBV28 and TRBJ2-7, reads DVKVTQSSRYLVKRTGEKVFLECVQDMDHENMFWYRQDPGLGLRLIYFSYDVKMKEKGDIPEGYSVSREKKERFSLILESASTNQTSMYLCASSSGTESSYEQYFGPGTRLTVT.

The chain recombines TRBV6-5 with TRBJ1-5, with D tentatively TRBD1 (5 bases). This CDR3 region has 13 residues. The germline gives CDR1 MNHEY, CDR2 SVGAGI. Trimming pared 5 bases from V and 2 bases from J, leaving 7 bases between. This CDR3 is CASSQGGNQPQHF. In DNA, the CDR3 is TGTGCCAGCAGTCAGGGAGGCAATCAGCCCCAGCATTTT.

The V call is TRBV7-2, the J call TRBJ2-7; the D gene is possibly TRBD2 (6 bases). V lost 4 bases, J lost 3 bases, and 19 bases lay in between. CDR3 size: 16 residues. Looked up from germline, CDR1 is SGHTA and CDR2 is FQGNSA. The CDR3 reads CASSSPGSRENYEQYF. CDR3 bases: TGTGCCAGCAGCTCCCCAGGGTCCCGGGAGAACTACGAGCAGTACTTC.

The J gene is TRBJ1-5, the V gene TRBV5-1; 8 nucleotides match TRBD1. V gave up 4 bases and J gave up 5 bases; unmatched junction bases: 11. This CDR3 is 16 amino acids long. Per germline, CDR1 SGHRS and CDR2 YFSETQ. CDR3 coding DNA: TGCGCCAGCAGCGTGGAACCGGGACAGGATCATCAGCCCCAGCATTTT. Its translation is CASSVEPGQDHQPQHF.

The gene calls are TRBV13 and TRBJ2-7, with 10 nucleotides matching TRBD1. CDR1 PRHDT and CDR2 FYEKMQ come from the germline V gene (reference sequence). V was pared by 4 bases and J by 3 bases, with 6 bases of the junction left unmatched. The CDR3 is 15 residues long. CDR3 bases: TGTGCCAGCAGCTCTCCGGGACAGGGGATCTACGAGCAGTACTTC. Its translation: CASSSPGQGIYEQYF.

The chain couples TRBV7-3 to TRBJ2-3; 9 bases match TRBD1. The J segment lost 4 bases and the V segment lost 1 base, leaving 6 bases of the junction unmatched. This CDR3 comprises 16 residues. Germline values: CDR1 SGHTA, CDR2 FQGTGA. CDR3: CASSLNSGQGSDTQYF. CDR3 sequence (DNA): TGTGCCAGCAGCTTAAATTCGGGACAGGGATCAGATACGCAGTATTTT.

V gene TRBV6-5 combines with J gene TRBJ2-3; weak D call: TRBD2 (5 bases). The CDR3 spans 13 residues. With 4 bases removed from V and 2 bases from J, the gap between germline ends came to 7 bases. Germline V lookup: CDR1 MNHEY, CDR2 SVGAGI. The CDR3 reads CASSSGITDTQYF. In nucleotides, the CDR3 is TGTGCCAGCAGTTCGGGGATCACAGATACGCAGTATTTT.